This T cell receptor (beta chain) is drawn from a study of blood T cell repertoires in COVID-19. The wider study: Whether acute or convalescent, the COVID-19 samples came from the United States, Italy and Spain. Nucleic acid was either cDNA or gDNA, and it came from T cells, B-cell-depleted T cells, or PBMCs.

With V trimmed by 3 bases and J by 9 bases, 3 bases remained unmatched. Germline CDR1 and CDR2: SGDLS and YYNGEE. The CDR3 is 13 amino acids. Original methodology: Reference gene primer amplification in the assay estimated nucleated cell counts. Libraries were prepared by immunoSEQ multiplex PCR; TCRdb keeps only in-frame clonotypes and omits some of them. V, J and clone size were drawn from that table, and D and trimming were deduced from the DNA. The repertoire consists of about 400,000 clones, with roughly 90% occurring once and the leading ten covering 0.95% to 1.5%. Sequenced material: peripheral blood. The chain is built from TRBV9 and TRBJ1-5; 10 bases are a match to TRBD1. This receptor was obtained from a man aged 35 to 55 with acute or convalescent COVID-19. DNA of the CDR3: TGTGCCAGCAGCGCGGGACAGGGGTGGCCCCAGCATTTT. It yields the protein CASSAGQGWPQHF.